This T cell receptor beta chain comes out of a study of blood T cell repertoires in COVID-19. The assay was immunoSEQ multiplex PCR, and TCRdb's table has in-frame clones only and misses some. This sample has roughly 70,000 clones, with 65% to 85% found just once. Unmatched junction bases numbered 2, after V lost 6 bases and J lost 10 bases. The CDR3 spans 12 residues. Germline V gene data show CDR1 as LGHDT and CDR2 as YNNKEL (reference sequence). The sequenced sample was peripheral blood. The chain joins TRBV3-1 (or the pseudogene TRBV3-2) to TRBJ1-6, with 8 nucleotides matching TRBD1. This TCR was recovered from a man in his 60s with COVID-19, enrolled during active disease. CDR3: CASRYRGSPLHF. CDR3 nucleotides: TGTGCCAGCAGGTACAGGGGGTCACCCCTCCACTTT.